Below, 21 T cell receptor beta chains from the same sample are listed, as sequenced in a study of blood T cell repertoires in COVID-19. The data were produced by immunoSEQ multiplex PCR, yet TCRdb's version contains in-frame clones alone and is incomplete. The sample holds about 87,000 clones, approximately 89% seen once. Sample: peripheral blood. These receptors all come from an elderly man with acute or convalescent COVID-19.

A single count supports this clone. The chain employs TRBV19 and TRBJ1-1; no clear D. The germline V gene encodes CDR1 LNHDA and CDR2 SQIVND (reference sequence). Between the trimmed V and J ends, which lost 5 bases and 5 bases, there was a span of 12 bases. The length of the CDR3 is 13 residues. This CDR3 reads CASSLRDLTEAFF. As DNA, the CDR3 is TGTGCCAGTAGTCTCCGGGATCTTACTGAAGCTTTCTTT.

The genes are TRBV12-5 and TRBJ1-1; no firm D call. Looked up from germline, CDR1 is LGHNT and CDR2 is FRNRAP. The CDR3 is 15 residues long. Trimming shortened V by 5 bases and J by 4 bases, and 17 bases separated the two germline ends. The CDR3 DNA reads TGTGCTAGTGGTCACCCAGAGGGTCGACCCACTGAAGCTTTCTTT. Protein product: CASGHPEGRPTEAFF.

The chain has TRBV6-2 or TRBV6-3 and TRBJ2-7; D possibly corresponds to TRBD2 (7 bases). The V and J ends lost 1 base and 3 bases respectively, with 10 bases between them. The germline V gene has CDR1 MNHEY and CDR2 SVGEGT. The CDR3 spans 14 residues. CDR3 protein: CASSYFGGLYEQYF. CDR3 coding DNA: TGTGCCAGCAGTTACTTCGGGGGGCTCTACGAGCAGTACTTC.

On this clone: At one end, the junction sequence differs from germline, possibly due to a read error. The V gene is TRBV6-1, the J gene TRBJ1-3, with TRBD1 identical over 7 bases. The CDR3 extends over 15 amino acids. The germline gives CDR1 MNHNS, CDR2 SASEGT. CDR3 protein: CASREDRVSGNTIYF. The CDR3, as DNA: TGTGCCAGCAGAGAAGACAGGGTCTCTGGAAACACCATATATTTT.

The rearrangement joins TRBV5-6 to TRBJ1-1, with D maybe TRBD1 (6 bases). This CDR3 region has 15 residues. The V end was cut by 2 bases, the J end by 0 bases, with 11 bases between. The V gene's germline CDR1 is SGHDT and CDR2 YYEEEE. The CDR3 DNA sequence: TGTGCCAGCAGCTTTGGACAGTCGATGAACACTGAAGCTTTCTTT. This gives the protein CASSFGQSMNTEAFF.

This clone has a single count. V usage is TRBV6-2 or TRBV6-3 and J usage is TRBJ1-1; D unresolved. Germline CDR1 reads MNHEY; CDR2 reads SVGEGT. The CDR3 runs to 13 residues. V was shortened by 3 bases and J by 4 bases, with 9 bases between the two germline ends. The chain's CDR3 is CASSYYIGTEAFF. CDR3 in DNA: TGTGCCAGCAGTTATTATATCGGCACTGAAGCTTTCTTT.

This clone was counted only a few times. The chain employs TRBV5-1 and TRBJ2-6; D possibly corresponds to TRBD1 (5 bases). Germline V CDR1 and CDR2: SGHRS, YFSETQ. Trimming pared 1 base from V and 0 bases from J, leaving 20 bases between. The CDR3 contains 20 residues. CDR3 sequence (DNA): TGCGCCAGCAGCTTGTCCCGCTCAGGGTGGGATTACTCTGGGGCCAACGTCCTGACTTTC. Protein product: CASSLSRSGWDYSGANVLTF.

The chain uses TRBV6-6 and TRBJ2-7; D is ambiguous. This CDR3 contains 14 residues. CDR1 and CDR2 (germline): MNHNY, SVGAGI (reference sequence). V lost 5 bases to trimming and J lost 3 bases, with 14 bases between them. CDR3 amino acids: CASSDRLRYYEQYF. The CDR3 nucleotides read TGTGCCAGCAGTGATCGGTTGAGGTACTACGAGCAGTACTTC.

In DNA, the CDR3 is TGTGCCAGCAGCTTATCAGGACTGGGGAACACCGGGGAGCTGTTTTTT. Amino acids: CASSLSGLGNTGELFF. The V and J genes are TRBV7-9 and TRBJ2-2, with D tentatively TRBD2 (5 bases). V shed 2 bases and J shed 1 base, with 11 bases lying between them. CDR3 length: 16 residues. Germline V gene data show CDR1 as SEHNR and CDR2 as FQNEAQ (reference sequence).

The V call is TRBV9, the J call TRBJ2-7; D is undetermined. V shed 0 bases and J shed 7 bases, with 14 bases lying between them. This CDR3 contains 14 residues. Looked up from germline, CDR1 is SGDLS and CDR2 is YYNGEE. The DNA of the CDR3 is TGTGCCAGCAGCGTAGGAACTTCTTCTAGGGAGCAGTACTTC. This sequence encodes CASSVGTSSREQYF. Combining the CDR3 with reference TRBV9 and TRBJ2-7 gives the whole variable domain DSGVTQTPKHLITATGQRVTLRCSPRSGDLSVYWYQQSLDQGLQFLIQYYNGEERAKGNILERFSAQQFPDLHSELNLSSLELGDSALYFCASSVGTSSREQYFGPGTRLTVT.

The chain joins TRBV29-1 to TRBJ2-1, with D maybe TRBD1 (6 bases). This CDR3 is 14 amino acids long. Trimming cost V 2 bases and J 4 bases, with 12 bases left between them. Germline CDR1 SQVTM, CDR2 ANQGSEA. The CDR3 protein is CSVEPGQGYNEQFF. The CDR3 DNA reads TGCAGCGTTGAACCTGGGCAGGGGTACAATGAGCAGTTCTTC.

The chain recombines TRBV27 with TRBJ2-7, with TRBD2 matching over 9 bases. V trimming: 6 bases; J trimming: 5 bases; junction bases outside the gene matches: 14. The CDR3 totals 16 residues. Germline CDR1 reads MNHEY; CDR2 reads SMNVEV (reference sequence). The CDR3 spells CASRPQGAGGSHEQYF. DNA for the CDR3: TGTGCCAGCAGGCCCCAGGGAGCGGGAGGTTCCCACGAGCAGTACTTC.

J is TRBJ1-1 and V is TRBV5-1; no reliable D call. This CDR3 has 15 residues. Trimming left V 0 bases short and J 0 bases short, with 9 bases between. In germline, CDR1 is SGHRS, CDR2 YFSETQ. The CDR3 nucleotides are TGCGCCAGCAGCTTGGAAGCAAGTATGAACACTGAAGCTTTCTTT. This gives the protein CASSLEASMNTEAFF.

With regard to this clone: This specimen includes other DNA sequences encoding the same CDR3. The V and J genes are TRBV18 and TRBJ1-4; 9 bases agree with TRBD1. The V and J ends lost 5 bases and 7 bases, in that order; junction bases with no gene match: 11. Germline values: CDR1 KGHSH, CDR2 LQKENI. The length of the CDR3 is 16 residues. CDR3 coding DNA: TGTGCCAGCTCATCAGGACAGGGGAGAGTCGGTGAAAAACTGTTTTTT. The encoded protein is CASSSGQGRVGEKLFF.

This clone was seen once. This rearrangement joins TRBV7-9 to TRBJ2-7, with D possibly being TRBD2 (6 bases). The V gene's germline CDR1 is SEHNR and CDR2 FQNEAQ (reference sequence). The CDR3 covers 15 residues. V lost 1 base and J lost 0, with 10 bases in between. The chain's CDR3 is CASSLGRGSSYEQYF. In nucleotides, the CDR3 is TGTGCCAGCAGCTTAGGGAGGGGAAGCTCCTACGAGCAGTACTTC.

The chain combines TRBV5-1 with TRBJ2-5, with D perhaps TRBD2 (6 bases). The CDR3 sequence is 14 residues long. Trimming removed 6 bases from V and 2 bases from J, with 14 bases in between. Germline V gene lookup returns CDR1 SGHRS and CDR2 YFSETQ. For the CDR3, the DNA is TGCGCCAGCAATATCGCTAGCGTGCAAGAGACCCAGTACTTC. This gives the protein CASNIASVQETQYF.

This clone showed up just a few times. The chain uses TRBV30 and TRBJ1-1; tentatively, D is TRBD1 (6 bases). CDR3 size: 13 residues. The germline V gene has CDR1 GTSNPN and CDR2 SVGIG (reference sequence). V lost 5 bases to trimming and J lost 1 base, with 11 bases between them. The CDR3 DNA is TGTGCCTGGGCTCCGGACAGGAACACTGAAGCTTTCTTT. This codes for CAWAPDRNTEAFF. Drawing the rest from reference TRBV30 and TRBJ1-1, the complete variable domain is SQTIHQWPATLVQPVGSPLSLECTVEGTSNPNLYWYRQAAGRGLQLLFYSVGIGQISSEVPQNLSASRPQDRQFILSSKKLLLSDSGFYLCAWAPDRNTEAFFGQGTRLTVV.

This clone was seen a single time. This chain connects TRBV10-2 to TRBJ1-1, with TRBD1 matching over 7 bases. Germline CDR1 and CDR2: WSHSY and SAAADI. CDR3 length equals 14 residues. V shed 8 bases and J 4 bases; nucleotides not matched to a gene: 10. The CDR3 sequence: CASFRQGAGTEAFF. CDR3 in DNA: TGCGCCAGCTTTCGACAGGGAGCGGGCACTGAAGCTTTCTTT.

The rearrangement links TRBV3-1 (or the pseudogene TRBV3-2) to TRBJ1-3; D is unclear. The CDR3 is 15 residues long. Trimming stripped 0 bases from V and 9 bases from J, with 15 bases between. Germline assignment: CDR1 LGHDT and CDR2 YNNKEL (reference sequence). CDR3 region: CASSQDVAARGTIYF. In DNA form, the CDR3 reads TGTGCCAGCAGCCAAGATGTGGCAGCCCGGGGCACCATATATTTT.

The V call is TRBV7-9, the J call TRBJ1-2; 8 nucleotides agree with TRBD1. J lost 3 bases, V lost 5 bases, and 5 bases had no gene match. The CDR3 contains 14 residues. Germline values: CDR1 SEHNR, CDR2 FQNEAQ (reference sequence). CDR3 DNA sequence: TGTGCCAGCAGCCATCCGGACAGGGACTATGGCTACACCTTC. Translated, it gives CASSHPDRDYGYTF.

V is TRBV10-3 and J is TRBJ2-2; 9 bases line up with TRBD1. Trimming removed 5 bases from V and 2 bases from J; junction bases left unmatched: 3. CDR1 ENHRY and CDR2 SYGVKD come from the germline V gene. The CDR3 has 15 amino acids. The CDR3 reads CAISQGQGNTGELFF. The CDR3 DNA is TGTGCCATCAGTCAGGGACAGGGAAACACCGGGGAGCTGTTTTTT.